This is a list of T cell receptor beta chains from one sample in a study of identical twins. TCRdb redid the calling of the 5' RACE reads with MiXCR, one entry per CDR3 protein. Among about 530,000 distinct CDR3 sequences listed, 15% were seen once. These data also featured in a second study, about yellow fever vaccine responses in identical twins.

Sequencing was carried out using CD4+ T cells sorted from blood. Source of these receptors: a woman aged 18-35 years in good health. Each CDR3 is given with its conserved first and last residue. A D gene is named only where the DNA matches it firmly. Rows give clone size only sometimes, using once, few, many, or a class for an expanded clone.

j_call	clone_size	v_call	d_call	cdr3_nt	cdr3_aa
TRBJ2-1	few	TRBV7-2	NA	TGTGCCAGCAGCTTAGTGGCGGGGGCGAACAATGAGCAGTTCTTC	CASSLVAGANNEQFF
TRBJ2-1	NA	TRBV12-3/TRBV12-4	NA	TGTGCCAGCAGCATAAGGTGGGGGCAGGGGAATGAGCAGTTCTTC	CASSIRWGQGNEQFF
TRBJ2-2	few	TRBV20-1	NA	TGCAGTGCTAGAAGCCTTGGGACGGCGAACACCGGGGAGCTGTTTTTT	CSARSLGTANTGELFF
TRBJ1-5	many	TRBV12-3/TRBV12-4	NA	TGTGCCAGCAGTTTCAGGACCAATCAGCCCCAGCATTTT	CASSFRTNQPQHF
TRBJ2-5	NA	TRBV20-1	NA	TGCAGTGCTAGAGATCTAGGGCAGTTCCAAGAGACCCAGTACTTC	CSARDLGQFQETQYF
TRBJ2-5	few	TRBV4-1	TRBD2	TGCGCCAGCAGCCAAGGAACACTAGCGGGGGGGTCGGGGGAGACCCAGTACTTC	CASSQGTLAGGSGETQYF
TRBJ2-2	once	TRBV5-4	NA	TGTGCCAGCAGCTTGTATGGCCGGACAGCGAACACCGGGGAGCTGTTTTTT	CASSLYGRTANTGELFF
TRBJ2-5	once	TRBV20-1	TRBD2	TGCAGTGCCTCAACTAGCGGCGCATCCCAAGAGACCCAGTACTTC	CSASTSGASQETQYF
TRBJ2-2	NA	TRBV7-6	NA	TGTGCCAGCAGCACCCGGCAAGCCGGGGAGCTGTTTTTT	CASSTRQAGELFF
TRBJ2-7	NA	TRBV15	TRBD2	TGTGCCACCAGCAGTGAGGGACTAGCGGGAATCTTCTCCTACGAGCAGTACTTC	CATSSEGLAGIFSYEQYF
TRBJ2-6	few	TRBV20-1	NA	TGCAGTGCAACCAACTCTGGGGCCAACGTCCTGACTTTC	CSATNSGANVLTF
TRBJ2-1	few	TRBV4-1	TRBD2	TGCGCCAGCAGCCAAGGTACTAGCGGGGGGGCTCTCAATGAGCAGTTCTTC	CASSQGTSGGALNEQFF
TRBJ2-1	many	TRBV29-1	NA	TGCAGCGTTGAAGGCCTGGGGGGGCTTTACAATGAGCAGTTCTTC	CSVEGLGGLYNEQFF
TRBJ2-5	NA	TRBV20-1	TRBD2	TGCAGTGCCCCCGGGACTAGAAAAGAGACCCAGTACTTC	CSAPGTRKETQYF
TRBJ1-6	NA	TRBV28	TRBD1	TGTGCCAGCAGGCGACAGGGGAGGCATTCACCCCTCCACTTT	CASRRQGRHSPLHF
TRBJ2-7	few	TRBV28	NA	TGTGCCAGCAGTAGGACAGTCTCCTACGAGCAGTACTTC	CASSRTVSYEQYF
TRBJ2-3	few	TRBV7-9	NA	TGTGCCAGCAGCTTTACAACTAGCACAGATACGCAGTATTTT	CASSFTTSTDTQYF
TRBJ2-7	NA	TRBV12-3/TRBV12-4	NA	TGTGCCAGCAGTTTTCAGGTTGGATCCGAGCAGTACTTC	CASSFQVGSEQYF
TRBJ1-1	few	TRBV6-1	NA	TGTGCCAGCAGGAGGACCGCAGGTGGGTATTCGAACACTGAAGCTTTCTTT	CASRRTAGGYSNTEAFF
TRBJ2-1	few	TRBV7-3	NA	TGTGCCAGCAGCTTAAATGGGCAGGTAACCTACAATGAGCAGTTCTTC	CASSLNGQVTYNEQFF
TRBJ1-1	NA	TRBV29-1	NA	TGCAGCGTTGACACCCCGCAGGGCCCCACTGAAGCTTTCTTT	CSVDTPQGPTEAFF
TRBJ2-7	few	TRBV6-1	NA	TGTGCCACCGCCCTAGGGGGAAGCTCCTACGAGCAGTACTTC	CATALGGSSYEQYF
TRBJ2-2	NA	TRBV6-1	TRBD2	TGTGCCAGCAGTCCCGGACTCAATAGCGGGAGACTGGCCGGGGAGCTGTTTTTT	CASSPGLNSGRLAGELFF
TRBJ2-7	NA	TRBV28	TRBD2	TGTGCCAGCAGTTCCAAGGGACTAGGGACCTACGAGCAGTACTTC	CASSSKGLGTYEQYF
TRBJ2-3	NA	TRBV5-4	NA	TGTGCCAGCAGCTTGGTGGGAGAAGATACGCAGTATTTT	CASSLVGEDTQYF
TRBJ2-3	NA	TRBV5-1	NA	TGCGCCAGCAGCTTGGATATAGTCACAGATACGCAGTATTTT	CASSLDIVTDTQYF
TRBJ1-1	NA	TRBV11-3	NA	TGTGCCAGCAGCCCAGGTTATGGGCGGGAGACTGAAGCTTTCTTT	CASSPGYGRETEAFF
TRBJ2-3	NA	TRBV2	TRBD1	TGTGCCAGCGGGGGACAGGACATCAGCACAGATACGCAGTATTTT	CASGGQDISTDTQYF
TRBJ2-7	many	TRBV9	NA	TGTGCCAGCAGCGTAGCGGCAGGAAGCGACTACGAGCAGTACTTC	CASSVAAGSDYEQYF
TRBJ2-4	NA	TRBV14	NA	TGTGCCAGCAGCTCGGGAAGCTTAGCCAAAAACATTCAGTACTTC	CASSSGSLAKNIQYF
TRBJ2-1	NA	TRBV5-1	NA	TGCGCCAGCAGCTTTCCAGGGGAAGTCTACAATGAGCAGTTCTTC	CASSFPGEVYNEQFF
TRBJ2-7	NA	TRBV27	NA	TGTGCCAGCAAAACCTCAGGGGTGGGTGGCTACGAGCAGTACTTC	CASKTSGVGGYEQYF
TRBJ2-5	NA	TRBV6-5	TRBD1	TGTGCCAGCAGTTACACCGGGACAGGGGGCAGGAAGGGGGAGACCCAGTACTTC	CASSYTGTGGRKGETQYF
TRBJ1-1	NA	TRBV3-1	NA	TGTGCCAGCAGCCAAGCTGTAAAGGAGATTGAAGCTTTCTTT	CASSQAVKEIEAFF
TRBJ2-5	NA	TRBV4-2	TRBD1	TGTGCCAGCAGCCAAGACGGCCTGAGGGGGCCCCTCCAGTACTTC	CASSQDGLRGPLQYF
TRBJ1-1	few	TRBV3-1	TRBD1	TGTGCCAGCAGCCCGAGACAGGGGGCGAGAGCTTTCTTT	CASSPRQGARAFF
TRBJ2-7	NA	TRBV7-2	NA	TGTGCCAGCAGCTTAGCCCGGGCGGCAGGCGAGCTCTCCTACGAGCAGTACTTC	CASSLARAAGELSYEQYF
TRBJ2-7	NA	TRBV9	NA	TGTGCCAGCAGCGTTGATATCGTGGCCTACGAGCAGTACTTC	CASSVDIVAYEQYF
TRBJ2-7	few	TRBV12-5	NA	TGTGCTAGTGGGCGGGACACCTACGAGCAGTACTTC	CASGRDTYEQYF
TRBJ2-1	few	TRBV11-2	NA	TGTGCCAGCAGCTCTAGGGTGGCGTACATGGGCGATGAGCAGTTCTTC	CASSSRVAYMGDEQFF
TRBJ2-7	NA	TRBV5-1	NA	TGCGCCAGCAGCTTGGAGGGAGGCTTCGAGCAGTACTTC	CASSLEGGFEQYF
TRBJ1-2	few	TRBV25-1	NA	TGTGCCAGCAGTGTTGGGGTGACTAACTATGGCTACACCTTC	CASSVGVTNYGYTF
TRBJ2-1	NA	TRBV7-8	NA	TGTGCCAGCATAACTTCCGGGACTGGCTACAATGAGCAGTTCTTC	CASITSGTGYNEQFF
TRBJ2-5	many	TRBV5-1	NA	TGTGCCAGCAGTCTAGGCCCCCAAGAGACCCAGTACTTC	CASSLGPQETQYF
TRBJ1-2	few	TRBV24-1	NA	TGTGCCACCAGTGACCCCCTCCACGGCTACACCTTC	CATSDPLHGYTF
TRBJ2-1	few	TRBV27	NA	TGTGCCAGCACTATGATCGGGGCAGGGGCCTTCTCCTACAATGAGCAGTTCTTC	CASTMIGAGAFSYNEQFF
TRBJ1-2	few	TRBV6-5	TRBD1	TGTGCCAGCAGTTACTCCCAGCGACAGGGGCCCGTCTTC	CASSYSQRQGPVF
TRBJ2-1	NA	TRBV10-3	TRBD1	TGTGCCATCAGTGAACCGGACAGGTCCTACAATGAGCAGTTCTTC	CAISEPDRSYNEQFF
TRBJ2-1	few	TRBV7-8	NA	TGTGCCAGCAGCTTAGCGGGTTTGGGTGGGACCCCGAGGGGTGAGCAGTTCTTC	CASSLAGLGGTPRGEQFF
TRBJ2-5	few	TRBV20-1	NA	TGCAGTGCTCCGGGAGCGCCGAAGGAGACCCAGTACTTC	CSAPGAPKETQYF